This T cell receptor (beta chain) was recovered during a study of lymphopenia after photon versus proton radiotherapy. Study observations and caveats: Post-nadir TCR diversity decline inversely tracked overall survival among those who died. Post-nadir diversity loss with photons came from oligoclonal expansion, particularly CD8+ Temra cells. Relative stability marked proton patients; photon patients lost diversity and naive cells. Better survival with proton therapy was suggested as possible, not demonstrated.

The CDR3 totals 16 residues. CDR1 and CDR2 from the germline V gene are MNHEY and SVGAGI. Trimming at V came to 4 bases and at J to 0 bases, leaving 5 bases not matched to a gene. Sequencing used immunoSEQ multiplex PCR; TCRdb keeps in-frame clones, though not all of them. The sample comprises tens of thousands of clones, approximately 92% of which are singletons, and around 6.7% rests with the top ten. Notes on this clone: What it recognizes is unknown.

This receptor was obtained from a woman in her 70s with pancreatic cancer. Some clones in this sample may be carry-over from other donors' samples. The J gene is TRBJ1-5, the V gene TRBV6-5; 8 bases match TRBD1. Specimen: peripheral blood, collected from a patient treated with proton-based radiotherapy. CDR3 region: CASSSADRASNQPQHF. CDR3 in DNA: TGTGCCAGCAGTTCCGCGGACAGGGCTAGCAATCAGCCCCAGCATTTT.